This TCR beta chain was identified during a study of post-analysis software for immune sequencing data. Overall study results and limits: Patients carried a handful of TRBV segments more frequently than controls did, and TRBV5-6, TRBV5-1 and TRBV20-1 were among them.

CDR1 and CDR2 (germline): SEHNR, FQNEAQ (reference sequence). The length of the CDR3 is 14 residues. Concerning this clonotype: Its antigen is currently unknown.

Researchers reported that TCR beta cDNA libraries carried unique molecular identifiers. It was from approximately 0.91 to 9.4 million T cells that 500,000 to 600,000 cDNA molecules came. TCRdb recomputed calls from the PCR reads with MiXCR, one row per CDR3 protein. Of fewer than 700,000 distinct CDR3 sequences listed, 44% were seen once; the top ten hold 1.5% to 2%. This TCR came from a girl aged 5-17 years with multiple sclerosis. The chain combines TRBV7-9 with TRBJ2-4; D is possibly TRBD1 (5 bases). The DNA end favors TRBJ2-7, so the J call may be wrong. The sequenced material came from blood. CDR3 protein: CASGNTTESYEQYF. The CDR3 DNA reads TGTGCCAGCGGGAATACGACAGAATCCTACGAGCAGTACTTC.